This entry describes one T cell receptor beta chain. Its antigen target is currently unknown. No quality values exist for individual bases; no much larger clone is one base distant. CDR1 and CDR2, per the germline V gene (reference sequence), are GTSNPN and SVGIG. The trim is 0 bases for V and 2 bases for J, with a gap of 10 bases between the germline ends. Its CDR3 holds 14 amino acids, cysteine through phenylalanine. CDR3 DNA only is kept here, 42 bases in frame from base 1. This specimen comes from a study of blood T cell repertoires in COVID-19 (dated by TCRdb to the early 2020s). Broadly, across the study: Samples covering the acute and convalescent phases of COVID-19 were provided by collaborators in the United States, Italy and Spain. The material from the prospective study consisted of cDNA or gDNA derived from T cells, B-cell-depleted T cells, or PBMCs. Subjects who had been exposed to COVID-19, were actively infected with it, or had recovered from it provided the deeply sampled blood TCRbeta repertoires that made up the dataset. The repertoires were made available in a free public database intended to serve as a resource for research on the immune response to SARS-CoV-2. The samples were drawn from the first 160 participants of the ongoing ImmuneRACE study and from 1,254 subjects provided by 6 global collaborators. The sample metadata nearly always contained a de-identified subject ID, COVID-19 status, age in years and sex. Where available, HLA class I and class II types were taken from metadata supplied by the sample provider and were not determined by assay-based typing.

The immunoSEQ Assay, a bias-controlled multiplex PCR, was used to amplify TCRbeta CDR3 regions from genomic DNA. Concerning the study's data processing: Nucleated cell counts per sample were estimated from amplification of reference gene primers within the assay. To quantify the absolute abundance of each unique TCRbeta CDR3 rearrangement, sequence reads were collapsed and filtered. Productive Simpson clonality was computed per sample as the square root of Simpson's diversity index over productive rearrangements. Held by TCRdb, this immuneACCESS table contains in-frame sequences only and omits some clones. Under half of the omission traces to an unresolved V gene where checked; the cause of the rest is unknown. That table gives V, J and clone size, and the DNA gave D and trimming. The sample has 300,000 to 350,000 clones on record, 88% of them singletons. Together, the top ten hold roughly 6.6% of the sample.

At one collaborating source in Seattle, patients were enrolled during active infection and were followed longitudinally through the course of disease. Whole blood was collected in K2EDTA tubes by collaborating institutions according to the institutions' own protocols. For TCRbeta analysis, collaborators shipped samples in one of three forms: frozen whole blood, isolated PBMCs, or DNA extracted from either of those sample types. Study-wide conclusions, independent of this receptor: The quantity of clinical and demographic metadata differed by source and by participant and was supplied without curation.

Sequencing used peripheral blood. The rearrangement combines TRBV30 with TRBJ2-5; no D gene call is confident. This clonotype was obtained from a woman in her 70s with COVID-19, enrolled during active disease. The sequenced DNA is TGTGCCTGGAGTGTAACCCTCCTACAAGAGACCCAGTACTTC. Its protein product is CAWSVTLLQETQYF. The CDR3, completed at both ends by the reference TRBV30 and TRBJ2-5 genes, gives the full variable domain SQTIHQWPATLVQPVGSPLSLECTVEGTSNPNLYWYRQAAGRGLQLLFYSVGIGQISSEVPQNLSASRPQDRQFILSSKKLLLSDSGFYLCAWSVTLLQETQYFGPGTRLLVL.